Following are 9 T cell receptor beta chains from one sample sequenced in a study of cytomegalovirus exposure and HLA in healthy donors. The study ran its PCR with 60 Vbeta and 13 Jbeta primers. Assay used: immunoSEQ multiplex PCR; TCRdb lists only in-frame clones, some missing. The top ten clones hold 8.2% of a sample with approximately 110,000 clones, 55% to 75% of them seen once. Sequencing used PBMCs. The source of these receptors is a woman aged 35 to 49 in good health and CMV-seropositive.

The rearrangement uses TRBV19 and TRBJ2-1, with 7 bases identical to TRBD2. The CDR3 is made up of 13 amino acids. CDR1 is LNHDA and CDR2 is SQIVND in the germline V gene (reference sequence). V lost 6 bases to trimming and J lost 8 bases; unmatched junction nucleotides: 7. The DNA for the CDR3 is TGTGCCAGTAGCGCGGGACTACGCGATGAGCAGTTCTTC. It specifies CASSAGLRDEQFF.

This clone was found a few times. The chain carries TRBV12-5 and TRBJ2-5, with D perhaps TRBD2 (7 bases). The assigned J gene may be wrong: the sequence end matches TRBJ2-7 better. CDR1 is LGHNT and CDR2 is FRNRAP in the germline V gene. This CDR3 is built from 17 residues. This chain's CDR3 is CASGLVLGGGGFYEQYF. The CDR3 DNA follows: TGTGCTAGTGGTTTGGTACTCGGGGGAGGGGGTTTCTACGAGCAGTACTTC.

This chain connects TRBV21-1 to TRBJ1-1; the table's D call of TRBD1 was not tested on the DNA. TRBV21-1 is designated a pseudogene. The CDR3 has 19 amino acids. As DNA, the CDR3 is TGTGCCAGCAGCAAAAGGGGACAGGGAGGATCATCGGTGAACACTGAAGCTTTCTTT. Encoded protein: CASSKRGQGGSSVNTEAFF.

This chain uses TRBV11-2 with TRBJ2-7, with D tentatively TRBD2 (6 bases). CDR3 length: 15 amino acids. Germline-derived CDR1 and CDR2 are SGHAT and FQNNGV. The V end was cut by 4 bases, the J end by 5 bases, with 18 bases between. CDR3 nucleotide sequence: TGTGCCAGCAGCTGGTTATCGGGGGAGAGGGACGAGCAGTACTTC. Its protein is CASSWLSGERDEQYF.

This sequence joins TRBV11-2 and TRBJ1-1, with D possibly matching TRBD1 (6 bases). Per germline, CDR1 SGHAT and CDR2 FQNNGV. V was shortened by 1 base and J by 6 bases, with 9 bases between the two germline ends. CDR3 length: 13 residues. The CDR3 DNA is TGTGCCAGCAGCTTAGCACAGGGAGCTGAAGCTTTCTTT. Amino acid sequence: CASSLAQGAEAFF. The full variable domain, its missing parts supplied by reference TRBV11-2 and TRBJ1-1, is EAGVAQSPRYKIIEKRQSVAFWCNPISGHATLYWYQQILGQGPKLLIQFQNNGVVDDSQLPKDRFSAERLKGVDSTLKIQPAKLEDSAVYLCASSLAQGAEAFFGQGTRLTVV.

The chain carries TRBV5-1 and TRBJ1-1, with TRBD1 as a possible D gene (5 bases). CDR1 is SGHRS, CDR2 YFSETQ, per germline. Trimming took 0 bases from V and 5 from J, leaving 17 bases between them. CDR3 length: 16 amino acids. The CDR3 coding sequence is TGCGCCAGCAGCTTGGTCCGGGACTCACGAGGGACTGAAGCTTTCTTT. This codes for CASSLVRDSRGTEAFF.

The V and J genes are TRBV6-5 and TRBJ2-1; a weak D match, TRBD2 (7 bases). Per germline, CDR1 MNHEY and CDR2 SVGAGI. The CDR3 loop spans 16 amino acids. Trimming removed 0 bases at V and 8 bases at J, with 17 bases between. CDR3 in amino acids: CASSYSGGRFRDEQFF. CDR3 coding DNA: TGTGCCAGCAGTTACTCGGGGGGGCGCTTCAGGGATGAGCAGTTCTTC.

This rearrangement joins TRBV6-1 to TRBJ2-7; no reliable D call. Germline V gene lookup returns CDR1 MNHNS and CDR2 SASEGT. The V end was cut by 5 bases, the J end by 4 bases, with 12 bases between. This CDR3 region has 13 residues. The CDR3 sequence: CASSIQIAYEQYF. The CDR3 coding sequence is TGTGCCAGCAGTATTCAGATAGCATACGAGCAGTACTTC.

The chain couples TRBV5-1 to TRBJ2-1; 8 nucleotides align to TRBD2. The germline CDR1 and CDR2 sequences are SGHRS and YFSETQ. The CDR3 has 14 amino acids. Trimming removed 4 bases from V and 6 bases from J; junction bases left unmatched: 6. The chain's CDR3 is CASSPAGGGNEQFF. CDR3 coding DNA: TGCGCCAGCAGCCCGGCCGGGGGGGGCAATGAGCAGTTCTTC. The full variable domain, with the rest looked up from reference TRBV5-1 and TRBJ2-1, is KAGVTQTPRYLIKTRGQQVTLSCSPISGHRSVSWYQQTPGQGLQFLFEYFSETQRNKGNFPGRFSGRQFSNSRSEMNVSTLELGDSALYLCASSPAGGGNEQFFGPGTRLTVL.